This entry lists 22 T cell receptor beta chains sequenced from one sample in a study of blood T cells in healthy people across ages. Then a second PCR, running roughly 7 to 11 cycles, was carried out with a sample-barcoded 5' primer and a J-beta primer mix. TCRdb used MiXCR to reprocess the 5' RACE reads, holding one entry per CDR3 protein. The sample includes fewer than 1.5 million distinct CDR3 sequences, 35% to 45% seen only once; the top ten take 7.9%. The sequenced sample consisted of blood. These receptors were taken from a woman under 30 in good health.

The chain has TRBV12-5 and TRBJ2-5; D is ambiguous. The DNA end lines up better with TRBJ2-7; the J call may be wrong. CDR1 and CDR2 from the germline V gene are LGHNT and FRNRAP. The CDR3 sequence is 12 residues long. CDR3 DNA sequence: TGTGCTAGTGGTTTCGTCCCCTCCGAGCAGTACTTC. It translates to CASGFVPSEQYF.

J is TRBJ2-4 and V is TRBV6-1; 11 bases fit TRBD2. Gene TRBJ2-7 matches the end of the DNA better, so the J call may be wrong. The germline V gene has CDR1 MNHNS and CDR2 SASEGT. This CDR3 region has 16 residues. This CDR3 reads CASRSHAGLAGYEQYF. CDR3 DNA sequence: TGTGCCAGCAGGTCTCACGCCGGACTAGCGGGCTACGAGCAGTACTTC.

This sequence joins TRBV6-5 and TRBJ1-2; perhaps TRBD1 as D (5 bases). This CDR3 has 15 amino acids. Trimming left V 5 bases short and J 3 bases short, with 16 bases between. Germline loops: CDR1 MNHEY, CDR2 SVGAGI. In nucleotides, the CDR3 is TGTGCCAGCAGTCCCTACCGAGGGACTGACTATGGCTACACCTTC. Translated: CASSPYRGTDYGYTF.

V usage is TRBV11-2 and J usage is TRBJ1-5; 10 bases match TRBD1. V gave up 4 bases and J gave up 5 bases; unmatched junction bases: 5. Germline CDR1 and CDR2: SGHAT and FQNNGV. This CDR3 contains 15 residues. The CDR3 protein is CASSSLTGGDQPQHF. The CDR3 region has the DNA TGTGCCAGCAGCTCTCTGACAGGGGGCGATCAGCCCCAGCATTTT.

The chain combines TRBV6-6 with TRBJ2-7; TRBD2 matches 8 bases. The CDR3 extends over 14 amino acids. The V gene's germline CDR1 is MNHNY and CDR2 SVGAGI (reference sequence). Trimming at V came to 6 bases and at J to 6 bases, leaving 10 bases not matched to a gene. In nucleotides, the CDR3 is TGTGCCAGCAGGGGACCAGCGGGAGCTCGCGAGCAGTACTTC. This codes for CASRGPAGAREQYF.

A remark on this clonotype: Being one base from a much bigger clone, this may be a read error. The gene calls are TRBV6-6 and TRBJ2-7; 8 bases are shared with TRBD1. The CDR3 is 13 residues long. Germline CDR1 is MNHNY and CDR2 is SVGAGI (reference sequence). Unmatched junction bases numbered 3, after V lost 4 bases and J lost 4 bases. The CDR3 region has the DNA TGTGCCAGCAGTTGCCGGGACAGGTACGAGCAGTACTTC. Translated: CASSCRDRYEQYF.

The chain joins TRBV12-3 or TRBV12-4 to TRBJ1-4; 8 nucleotides match TRBD1. The CDR3 runs to 15 residues. Trimming took 6 bases from V and 8 from J; bases not matched to a gene: 11. CDR3 sequence (DNA): TGTGCCAGCAGCCCCGCCGGGACAGGTCACGAAAAACTGTTTTTT. Its translation: CASSPAGTGHEKLFF.

The J gene is TRBJ2-1, the V gene TRBV7-2, with 7 bases matching TRBD1. V trimming: 6 bases; J trimming: 3 bases; junction bases outside the gene matches: 11. Germline CDR1 is SGHTA and CDR2 is FQGNSA. The CDR3 sequence is 16 residues long. CDR3 in amino acids: CASRIAGTEFYNEQFF. DNA for the CDR3: TGTGCCAGCAGAATAGCTGGGACAGAGTTCTACAATGAGCAGTTCTTC.

This clonotype was seen just once. The gene calls are TRBV6-2 or TRBV6-3 and TRBJ2-4; D remains unclear. CDR1 and CDR2 (germline): MNHEY, SVGEGT. Trimming took 4 bases from V and 13 from J, leaving 26 bases between them. The CDR3 runs to 16 residues. As DNA, the CDR3 is TGTGCCAGCAGTTCCCCCCGGGCTTCGCCCTACAATGAGCAGTACTTC. Protein: CASSSPRASPYNEQYF.

A few counts support this clonotype. The chain is built from TRBV25-1 and TRBJ1-1; D gene unclear. The CDR3 sequence is 12 residues long. Germline V gene data show CDR1 as MGHDK and CDR2 as SYGVNS. The germline V and J ends were trimmed by 5 bases and 5 bases, with 9 bases remaining between them. CDR3 region: CASSRGRTEAFF. The CDR3, as DNA: TGTGCCAGCAGTCGGGGTAGGACTGAAGCTTTCTTT.

V is TRBV5-1 and J is TRBJ2-1; 12 positions match TRBD2. Germline values: CDR1 SGHRS, CDR2 YFSETQ. V gave up 4 bases and J gave up 7 bases; unmatched junction bases: 12. The CDR3 is made up of 17 amino acids. The CDR3 sequence: CASSLRTSSGGANEQFF. In nucleotides, the CDR3 is TGCGCCAGCAGCCTCCGGACCTCTAGCGGGGGGGCTAATGAGCAGTTCTTC.

This clonotype was detected a few times. The chain is built from TRBV10-3 and TRBJ1-5; D is possibly TRBD1 (6 bases). This CDR3 is built from 13 residues. Germline CDR1 ENHRY, CDR2 SYGVKD. V was pared by 9 bases and J by 7 bases, with 16 bases between. CDR3 sequence (DNA): TGTGCCATTTCAACAGGGAGGGAACAGCCCCAGCATTTT. Its translation: CAISTGREQPQHF.

This clonotype was found a few times. The rearrangement uses TRBV11-2 and TRBJ2-3; D not certain. V was pared by 0 bases and J by 11 bases, with 9 bases between. CDR1 and CDR2 (germline): SGHAT, FQNNGV. This CDR3 comprises 12 residues. The CDR3 nucleotides read TGTGCCAGCAGCTTAGATACGGGCCGGCAGTATTTT. It encodes CASSLDTGRQYF. The complete variable domain, with remaining parts taken from reference TRBV11-2 and TRBJ2-3, reads EAGVAQSPRYKIIEKRQSVAFWCNPISGHATLYWYQQILGQGPKLLIQFQNNGVVDDSQLPKDRFSAERLKGVDSTLKIQPAKLEDSAVYLCASSLDTGRQYFGPGTRLTVL.

J is TRBJ1-2 and V is TRBV29-1, with 7 bases lining up with TRBD1. The V gene's germline CDR1 is SQVTM and CDR2 ANQGSEA. The ends lost 4 bases at V and 8 bases at J; junction bases unmatched: 10. The length of the CDR3 is 13 residues. CDR3 loop: CSVARGDAGGYTF. The CDR3 region has the DNA TGCAGCGTTGCCAGGGGGGATGCCGGAGGCTACACCTTC. Full variable domain (missing parts from reference TRBV29-1 and TRBJ1-2): SAVISQKPSRDICQRGTSLTIQCQVDSQVTMMFWYRQQPGQSLTLIATANQGSEATYESGFVIDKFPISRPNLTFSTLTVSNMSPEDSSIYLCSVARGDAGGYTFGSGTRLTVV.

This clonotype was observed a single time. This chain connects TRBV10-3 to TRBJ2-1, with TRBD2 matching 7 bases. The V gene end was trimmed by 5 bases and the J gene end by 0 bases; junction bases not matched to a gene: 7. CDR3 length: 16 amino acids. Germline assignment: CDR1 ENHRY and CDR2 SYGVKD. CDR3 nucleotide sequence: TGTGCCATCAGTCTAGCGGCAGGGAGCTCCTACAATGAGCAGTTCTTC. Translated: CAISLAAGSSYNEQFF.

This clonotype appeared a few times. This sequence joins TRBV10-3 and TRBJ2-1; D is perhaps TRBD1 (6 bases). V was pared by 5 bases and J by 10 bases, with 18 bases between. CDR1 and CDR2 (germline): ENHRY, SYGVKD. CDR3 size: 14 residues. The CDR3 loop is CAISPSGDQGEQFF. Written as DNA, the CDR3 is TGTGCCATCAGTCCTTCAGGGGACCAAGGGGAGCAGTTCTTC.

The chain links TRBV7-9 to TRBJ2-5; D might be TRBD2 (6 bases). The CDR3 spans 13 residues. V dropped 10 bases and J dropped 1 base, with 13 bases sitting between them. CDR1 SEHNR and CDR2 FQNEAQ come from the germline V gene (reference sequence). This CDR3 reads CATSRGSQETQYF. CDR3 in DNA: TGTGCCACCTCCCGGGGGTCCCAAGAGACCCAGTACTTC.

Only a few counts were recorded for this clonotype. J is TRBJ2-7 and V is TRBV10-3, with 7 bases lining up with TRBD2. The germline gives CDR1 ENHRY, CDR2 SYGVKD. The CDR3 is made up of 15 amino acids. V lost 2 bases to trimming and J lost 3 bases; unmatched junction nucleotides: 7. CDR3 DNA: TGTGCCATCAGTGAGCCCGGCCGGACTAGCTACGAGCAGTACTTC. It is translated as CAISEPGRTSYEQYF.

The genes are TRBV3-1 and TRBJ2-5; 7 bases align to TRBD2. The CDR3 runs 16 residues. In germline, CDR1 is LGHDT, CDR2 YNNKEL (reference sequence). V gave up 1 base and J gave up 11 bases; unmatched junction bases: 16. Here the CDR3 DNA reads TGTGCCAGCAGCCAAGTTCTCGGGGGGATAGCATGGGAGCAGTACTTC. Protein sequence: CASSQVLGGIAWEQYF.

The chain recombines TRBV9 with TRBJ2-6; no definite D call. The CDR3 runs 14 residues. The germline CDR1 and CDR2 sequences are SGDLS and YYNGEE. V lost 6 bases and J 3 bases, leaving 10 bases between the germline ends. The CDR3 DNA sequence: TGTGCCAGCACCGACCCGGTTGGGGCCAACGTCCTGACTTTC. Protein: CASTDPVGANVLTF.

The chain has TRBV12-3 or TRBV12-4 and TRBJ1-1; 7 bases match TRBD1. The junction had 11 bases not matched to a gene; V was cut back by 6 bases and J by 10 bases. CDR3 size: 13 residues. CDR3 residues: CASRGTVDEGAFF. Here the CDR3 DNA reads TGTGCCAGCAGGGGGACAGTCGATGAGGGAGCTTTCTTT.

The gene calls are TRBV13 and TRBJ2-3; 7 bases fit TRBD2. Per germline, CDR1 PRHDT and CDR2 FYEKMQ (reference sequence). This CDR3 region has 17 residues. V shed 1 base and J 4 bases; nucleotides not matched to a gene: 11. CDR3 in DNA: TGTGCCAGCAGCTTAGTGGGGGGGGACGAGGTGGCAGATACGCAGTATTTT. As protein: CASSLVGGDEVADTQYF.